The 4 T cell receptor beta chains given below trace back to one sample, sequenced in a study of a mutant IDH1 vaccine in newly diagnosed glioma. Their target antigens are unknown. Time point reported: week 23, last vaccination. Every single dose of the vaccine, 300 ug of mutant IDH1 20-mer peptide, came with topical imiquimod. Assay used: immunoSEQ multiplex PCR; TCRdb lists only in-frame clones, some missing. There are under 45,000 clones in the sample; roughly 80% occur only once, and approximately 2.5% lies in the top ten. The sequencing used PBMCs, collected from a glioma patient whose treatment included an IDH1 peptide vaccine. The receptors stem from a young woman with glioma. Some clones in this sample may be carry-over from other donors' samples.

The J gene is TRBJ2-7, the V gene TRBV2; 8 nucleotides agree with TRBD1. CDR3 length equals 12 residues. Germline V gene sequence: CDR1 SNHLY, CDR2 FYNNEI. With 8 bases clipped from V and 3 bases from J, the junction kept 3 bases outside the gene matches. The CDR3 bases are TGTGCCAGCCAGGGGGCGAACTACGAGCAGTACTTC. Amino acid sequence: CASQGANYEQYF.

In regard to this clone: A read error may account for a junction end that differs from germline. The genes are TRBV11-2 and TRBJ2-7; TRBD2 might be the D (5 bases). The V gene's germline CDR1 is SGHAT and CDR2 FQNNGV. This CDR3 spans 15 amino acids. DNA for the CDR3: TGTGCCAGCAGATTAGGGAACAGACTAAAATACGAGCAGTACTTC. It yields the protein CASRLGNRLKYEQYF. The variable domain in full, completed from reference TRBV11-2 and TRBJ2-7, reads EAGVAQSPRYKIIEKRQSVAFWCNPISGHATLYWYQQILGQGPKLLIQFQNNGVVDDSQLPKDRFSAERLKGVDSTLKIQPAKLEDSAVYLCASRLGNRLKYEQYFGPGTRLTVT.

The chain links TRBV29-1 to TRBJ1-4; the D gene is possibly TRBD1 (6 bases). Trimming left V 7 bases short and J 7 bases short, with 22 bases between. CDR1 and CDR2 from the germline V gene are SQVTM and ANQGSEA. This CDR3 comprises 15 residues. Here the CDR3 DNA reads TGCAGCGCTTCGATTCCAGGGGAGGGTGGTGAAAAACTGTTTTTT. Protein sequence: CSASIPGEGGEKLFF.

The gene calls are TRBV2 and TRBJ1-6; D remains ambiguous. Germline CDR1 reads SNHLY; CDR2 reads FYNNEI. The V end lost 4 bases, the J end lost 4 bases, and 11 bases lay between the germline ends. The CDR3 consists of 15 residues. The DNA for the CDR3 is TGTGCCAGCAGTGGGGTGGGGATTTATAATTCACCCCTCCACTTT. Translation: CASSGVGIYNSPLHF.